This T cell receptor (beta chain) comes out of a study of blood T cell repertoires in COVID-19 (dated by TCRdb to the early 2020s). Regarding the research as a whole: The collaborator samples originated in the United States, Italy and Spain and spanned the acute and convalescent phases of COVID-19. Samples were obtained from the ongoing ImmuneRACE study (first 160 participants) and from about 1,300 subjects provided by 6 global collaborators. The repertoires were made available in a free public database intended to serve as a resource for research on the immune response to SARS-CoV-2. A de-identified subject ID, COVID-19 status, age in years and sex were almost always included in the sample metadata. The material from the prospective study consisted of cDNA or gDNA derived from T cells, B-cell-depleted T cells, or PBMCs. Deeply sampled blood TCRbeta repertoires from subjects exposed to, actively infected with, or recovered from COVID-19 were included in the dataset. Where available, HLA class I and class II types were obtained from metadata supplied by the sample provider rather than from assay-based typing.

Turning to this clone: The clone's antigen remains unknown. One base away there is no much larger clone; base qualities are not given.

A second Seattle source provided samples from volunteer blood donors who had recovered from COVID-19. The collaborating institutions used their own protocols to collect whole blood in K2EDTA tubes. For TCRbeta analysis, collaborator samples were shipped as frozen whole blood, as isolated PBMCs, or as DNA extracted from either sample type. Points the paper makes about the study in general: How much clinical and demographic metadata was included differed by source and by participant, and the metadata was provided uncurated.

The immunoSEQ Assay, a bias-controlled multiplex PCR, was used to amplify TCRbeta CDR3 regions from genomic DNA. Per the authors' processing: Nucleated cell counts per sample were estimated from amplification of reference gene primers within the assay. To quantify the absolute abundance of each unique TCRbeta CDR3 rearrangement, sequence reads were collapsed and filtered. For each sample, productive Simpson clonality was calculated as the square root of Simpson's diversity index over productive rearrangements. This is the immuneACCESS table as TCRdb keeps it, with only in-frame sequences that have V and J called. A part of the clones is gone; compared with another copy, unresolved V genes explain less than half, and the rest is unexplained. That table is the source of V, J and clone size, and D and trimming were worked out from the DNA. This sample lists around 200,000 clones; approximately 80% were detected once. The ten largest clonotypes hold approximately 13% of the sample.

Sample: peripheral blood. The source of this sequence is a man in his forties or fifties who had recovered from COVID-19.

CDR3 loop: CASTRQGESGAFF. The DNA is TGTGCCAGCACAAGACAGGGAGAGAGTGGGGCTTTCTTT. The chain is assembled from TRBV6-5 and TRBJ1-1, with TRBD1 identical over 7 junction bases. Unmatched junction bases come to 13, with V trimmed by 7 bases and J by 11 bases. There are 13 amino acids in the CDR3, from cysteine to phenylalanine inclusive. Just the 39-base CDR3 DNA is kept, in frame starting at base 1. According to the germline V gene, CDR1 reads MNHEY and CDR2 reads SVGAGI.